Here is one TCR beta chain with its context. What it binds is not known. The data originate from a study of T cell responses to AZD1222 COVID-19 vaccine. Overall study results and limits: Clonal diversity may have been underestimated in mostly white British donors.

Trimming took off 2 bases at V and 6 bases at J, with 10 bases between the two ends. CDR1 SGHTA and CDR2 FQGTGA come from the germline V gene. This CDR3 has 13 amino acids. Repertoires were generated with immunoSEQ multiplex PCR, while TCRdb's copy carries only in-frame clones and drops some. The data contain 100,000 to 120,000 clones, about 87% of them singletons. This chain joins TRBV7-3 and TRBJ1-1, with D possibly TRBD1 on 5 matching bases. The receptor was isolated from an adult who received the AZD1222 COVID-19 vaccine. The sequenced sample was peripheral blood, obtained 28 days after the second AZD1222 dose. As DNA, the CDR3 is TGTGCCAGCAGCTTACGGGGGACTTCTGAAGCTTTCTTT. Translating it yields CASSLRGTSEAFF.